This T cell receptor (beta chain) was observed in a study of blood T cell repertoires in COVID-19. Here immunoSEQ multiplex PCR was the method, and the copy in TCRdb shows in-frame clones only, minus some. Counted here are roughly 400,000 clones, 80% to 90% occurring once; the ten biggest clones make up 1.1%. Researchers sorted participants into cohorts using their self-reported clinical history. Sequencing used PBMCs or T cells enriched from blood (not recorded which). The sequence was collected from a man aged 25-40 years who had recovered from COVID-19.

CDR3 amino acids: CASSYLQGAVYGYTF. CDR3 bases: TGTGCCAGCAGCTACCTACAGGGGGCTGTTTATGGCTACACCTTC. The chain couples TRBV7-2 to TRBJ1-2; TRBD1 agrees at 9 bases. CDR1 is SGHTA, CDR2 FQGNSA, per germline. V lost 4 bases to trimming and J lost 5 bases; unmatched junction nucleotides: 8. This CDR3 has 15 amino acids.